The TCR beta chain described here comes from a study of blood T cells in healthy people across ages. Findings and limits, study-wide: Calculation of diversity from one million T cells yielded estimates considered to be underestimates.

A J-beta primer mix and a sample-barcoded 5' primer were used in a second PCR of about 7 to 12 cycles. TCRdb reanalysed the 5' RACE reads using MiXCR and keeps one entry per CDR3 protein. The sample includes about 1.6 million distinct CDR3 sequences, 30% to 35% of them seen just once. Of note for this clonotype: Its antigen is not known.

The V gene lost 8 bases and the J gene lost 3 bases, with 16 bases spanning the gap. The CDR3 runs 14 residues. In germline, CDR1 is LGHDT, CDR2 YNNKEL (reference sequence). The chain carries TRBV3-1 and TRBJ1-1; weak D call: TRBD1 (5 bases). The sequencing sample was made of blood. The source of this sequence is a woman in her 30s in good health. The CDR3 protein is CASSTGGWDTEAFF. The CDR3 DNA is TGTGCCAGCTCAACCGGGGGGTGGGACACTGAAGCTTTCTTT.